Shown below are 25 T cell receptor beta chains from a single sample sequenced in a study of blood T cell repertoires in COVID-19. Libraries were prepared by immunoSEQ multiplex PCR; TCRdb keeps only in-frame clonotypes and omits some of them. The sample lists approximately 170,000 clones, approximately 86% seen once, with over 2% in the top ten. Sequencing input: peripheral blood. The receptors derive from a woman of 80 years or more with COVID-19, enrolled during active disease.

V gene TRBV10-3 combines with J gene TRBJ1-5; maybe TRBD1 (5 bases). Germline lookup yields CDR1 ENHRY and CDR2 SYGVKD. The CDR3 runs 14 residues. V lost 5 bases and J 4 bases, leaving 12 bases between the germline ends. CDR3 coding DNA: TGTGCCATCAGTAGGAAGGGGATGAATCAGCCCCAGCATTTT. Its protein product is CAISRKGMNQPQHF.

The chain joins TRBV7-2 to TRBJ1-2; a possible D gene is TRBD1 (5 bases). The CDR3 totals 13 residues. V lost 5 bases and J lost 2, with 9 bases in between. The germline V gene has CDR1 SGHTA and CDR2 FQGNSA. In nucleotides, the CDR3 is TGTGCCAGCAGCGTGGCAGGGAACTATGGCTACACCTTC. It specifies CASSVAGNYGYTF.

CDR3 nucleotide sequence: TGTGCCAGCAGTTACTCCTTGGGACTAGCGGGAGACGATGAGCAGTTCTTC. As protein: CASSYSLGLAGDDEQFF. The gene calls are TRBV6-2 or TRBV6-3 and TRBJ2-1; 14 positions match TRBD2. The germline V gene encodes CDR1 MNHEY and CDR2 SVGEGT. With 0 bases clipped from V and 8 bases from J, the junction kept 6 bases outside the gene matches. This CDR3 region has 17 residues.

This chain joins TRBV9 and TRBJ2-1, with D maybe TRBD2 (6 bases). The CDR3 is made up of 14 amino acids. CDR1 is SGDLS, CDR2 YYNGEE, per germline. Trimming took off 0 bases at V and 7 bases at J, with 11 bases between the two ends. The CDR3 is CASSVGPRGNEQFF. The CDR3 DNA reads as TGTGCCAGCAGCGTAGGTCCCCGGGGGAATGAGCAGTTCTTC.

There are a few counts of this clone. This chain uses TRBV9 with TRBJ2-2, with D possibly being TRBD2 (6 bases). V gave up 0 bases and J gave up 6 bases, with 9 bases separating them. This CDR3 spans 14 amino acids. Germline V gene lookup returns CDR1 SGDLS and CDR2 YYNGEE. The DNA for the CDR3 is TGTGCCAGCAGCGTAGACCTAGCGTCCGGGGAGCTGTTTTTT. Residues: CASSVDLASGELFF.

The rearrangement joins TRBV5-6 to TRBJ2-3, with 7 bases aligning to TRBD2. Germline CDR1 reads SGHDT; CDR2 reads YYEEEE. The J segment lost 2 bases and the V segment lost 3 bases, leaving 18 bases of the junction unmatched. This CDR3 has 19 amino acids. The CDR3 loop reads CASSSEGSSGATFTDTQYF. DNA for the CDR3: TGTGCCAGCAGCTCGGAAGGGTCTAGCGGAGCCACTTTCACAGATACGCAGTATTTT.

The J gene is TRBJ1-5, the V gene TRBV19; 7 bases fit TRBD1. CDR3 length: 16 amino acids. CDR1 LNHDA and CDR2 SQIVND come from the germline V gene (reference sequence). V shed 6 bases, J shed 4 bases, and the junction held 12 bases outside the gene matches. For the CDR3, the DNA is TGTGCCAGTAGACCTCTCCTCCGGGACAGAAATCAGCCCCAGCATTTT. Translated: CASRPLLRDRNQPQHF. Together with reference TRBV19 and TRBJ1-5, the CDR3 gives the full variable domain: DGGITQSPKYLFRKEGQNVTLSCEQNLNHDAMYWYRQDPGQGLRLIYYSQIVNDFQKGDIAEGYSVSREKKESFPLTVTSAQKNPTAFYLCASRPLLRDRNQPQHFGDGTRLSIL.

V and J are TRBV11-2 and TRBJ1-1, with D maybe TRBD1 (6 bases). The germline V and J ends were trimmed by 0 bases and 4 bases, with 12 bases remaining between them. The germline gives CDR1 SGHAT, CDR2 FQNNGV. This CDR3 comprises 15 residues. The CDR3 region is CASSLEMDSLTEAFF. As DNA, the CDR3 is TGTGCCAGCAGCTTAGAAATGGACAGCCTCACTGAAGCTTTCTTT.

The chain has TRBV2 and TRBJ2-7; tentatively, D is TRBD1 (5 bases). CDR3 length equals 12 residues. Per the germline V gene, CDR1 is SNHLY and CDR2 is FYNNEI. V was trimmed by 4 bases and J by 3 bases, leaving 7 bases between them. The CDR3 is CASSVQVYEQYF. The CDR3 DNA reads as TGTGCCAGCAGTGTACAGGTCTACGAGCAGTACTTC.

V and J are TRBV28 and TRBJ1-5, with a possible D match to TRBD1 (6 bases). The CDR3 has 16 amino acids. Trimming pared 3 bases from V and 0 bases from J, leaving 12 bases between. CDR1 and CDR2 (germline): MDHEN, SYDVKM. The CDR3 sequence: CASSFRQAVSNQPQHF. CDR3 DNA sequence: TGTGCCAGCAGTTTTAGACAGGCGGTTAGCAATCAGCCCCAGCATTTT.

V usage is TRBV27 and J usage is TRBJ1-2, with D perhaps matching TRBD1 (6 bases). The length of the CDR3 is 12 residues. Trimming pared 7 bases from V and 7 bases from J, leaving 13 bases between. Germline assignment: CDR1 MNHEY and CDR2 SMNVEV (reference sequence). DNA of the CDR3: TGTGCCAGCAAGGCAGGGGAATTTGGCTACACCTTC. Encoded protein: CASKAGEFGYTF.

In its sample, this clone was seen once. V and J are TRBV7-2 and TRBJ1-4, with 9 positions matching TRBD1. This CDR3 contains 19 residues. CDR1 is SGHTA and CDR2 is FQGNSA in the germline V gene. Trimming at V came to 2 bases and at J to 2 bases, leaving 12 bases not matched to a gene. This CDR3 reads CASSLLVGQGWSTNEKLFF. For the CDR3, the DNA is TGTGCCAGCAGCTTACTGGTTGGACAGGGGTGGTCGACTAATGAAAAACTGTTTTTT.

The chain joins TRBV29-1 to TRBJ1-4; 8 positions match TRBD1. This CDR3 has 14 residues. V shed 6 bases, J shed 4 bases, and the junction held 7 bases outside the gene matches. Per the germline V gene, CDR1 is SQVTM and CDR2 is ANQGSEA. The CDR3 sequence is CSVGQGTSNEKLFF. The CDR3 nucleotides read TGCAGCGTCGGACAGGGAACGAGTAATGAAAAACTGTTTTTT.

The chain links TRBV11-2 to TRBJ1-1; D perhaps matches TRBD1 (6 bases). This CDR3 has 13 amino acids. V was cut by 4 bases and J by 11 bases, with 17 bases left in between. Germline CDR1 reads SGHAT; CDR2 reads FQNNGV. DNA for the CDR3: TGTGCCAGCAGCTCTACAGGGTTTCAGCTGGCTTTCTTT. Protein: CASSSTGFQLAFF. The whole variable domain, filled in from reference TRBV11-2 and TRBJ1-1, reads EAGVAQSPRYKIIEKRQSVAFWCNPISGHATLYWYQQILGQGPKLLIQFQNNGVVDDSQLPKDRFSAERLKGVDSTLKIQPAKLEDSAVYLCASSSTGFQLAFFGQGTRLTVV.

The CDR3 DNA reads as TGCGCCAGCAGGAGGGGGCGGGACACTGAAGCTTTCTTT. It translates to CASRRGRDTEAFF. This chain uses TRBV10-2 with TRBJ1-1; 7 bases fit TRBD1. Unmatched junction bases numbered 4, after V lost 6 bases and J lost 3 bases. Germline V gene sequence: CDR1 WSHSY, CDR2 SAAADI. The CDR3 runs 13 residues.

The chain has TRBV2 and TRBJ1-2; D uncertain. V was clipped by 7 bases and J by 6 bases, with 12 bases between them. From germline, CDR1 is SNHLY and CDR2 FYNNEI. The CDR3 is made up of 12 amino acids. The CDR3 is CASTERRDGYTF. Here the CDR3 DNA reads TGTGCCAGCACCGAGAGGAGAGATGGCTACACCTTC.

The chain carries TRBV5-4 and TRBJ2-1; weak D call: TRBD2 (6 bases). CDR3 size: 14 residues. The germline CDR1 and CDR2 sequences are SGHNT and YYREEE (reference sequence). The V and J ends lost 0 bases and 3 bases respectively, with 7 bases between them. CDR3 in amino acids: CASSLGGDYNEQFF. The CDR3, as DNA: TGTGCCAGCAGCTTGGGGGGGGACTACAATGAGCAGTTCTTC.

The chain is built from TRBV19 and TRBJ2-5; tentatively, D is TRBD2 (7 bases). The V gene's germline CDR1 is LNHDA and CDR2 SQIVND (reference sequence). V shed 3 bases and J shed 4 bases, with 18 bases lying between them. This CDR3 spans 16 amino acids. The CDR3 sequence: CASSIGGGSSSETQYF. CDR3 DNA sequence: TGTGCCAGTAGTATCGGGGGCGGGAGCTCGTCAGAGACCCAGTACTTC. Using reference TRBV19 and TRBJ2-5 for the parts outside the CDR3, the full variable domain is DGGITQSPKYLFRKEGQNVTLSCEQNLNHDAMYWYRQDPGQGLRLIYYSQIVNDFQKGDIAEGYSVSREKKESFPLTVTSAQKNPTAFYLCASSIGGGSSSETQYFGPGTRLLVL.

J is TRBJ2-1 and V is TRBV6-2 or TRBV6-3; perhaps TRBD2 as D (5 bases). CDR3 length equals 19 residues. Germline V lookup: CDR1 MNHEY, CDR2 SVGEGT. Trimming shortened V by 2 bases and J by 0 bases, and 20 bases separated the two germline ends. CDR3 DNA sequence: TGTGCCAGCAGTTACGTCCTCCGTTTTGGTGGGAGCTCCTACAATGAGCAGTTCTTC. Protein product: CASSYVLRFGGSSYNEQFF.

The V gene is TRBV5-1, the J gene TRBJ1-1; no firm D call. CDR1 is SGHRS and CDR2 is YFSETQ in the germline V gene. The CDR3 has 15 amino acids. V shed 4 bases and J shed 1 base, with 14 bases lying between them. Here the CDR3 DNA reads TGCGCCAGCAGCCCCGGCGGGGTGGGGAACACTGAAGCTTTCTTT. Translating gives CASSPGGVGNTEAFF.

The CDR3 loop is CASSRIAGLTYEQYF. The CDR3 DNA is TGTGCCAGCAGTCGAATAGCGGGGCTGACCTACGAGCAGTACTTC. The gene calls are TRBV2 and TRBJ2-7; 8 bases are shared with TRBD2. Trimming at V came to 5 bases and at J to 2 bases, leaving 8 bases not matched to a gene. Germline-derived CDR1 and CDR2 are SNHLY and FYNNEI. This CDR3 has 15 amino acids.

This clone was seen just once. Written as DNA, the CDR3 is TGTGCCAGCAGCGTAGCGACAGGGTCCGAGCAGTACTTC. Its protein is CASSVATGSEQYF. The chain employs TRBV9 and TRBJ2-7, with TRBD1 matching over 7 bases. CDR1 is SGDLS, CDR2 YYNGEE, per germline. V lost 0 bases and J lost 6; bases outside the gene matches: 3. The CDR3 has 13 amino acids.

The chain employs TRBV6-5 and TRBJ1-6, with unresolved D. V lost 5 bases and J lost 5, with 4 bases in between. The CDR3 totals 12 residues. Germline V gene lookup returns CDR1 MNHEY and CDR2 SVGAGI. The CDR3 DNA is TGTGCCAGCAGTAATAATAATTCACCCCTCCACTTT. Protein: CASSNNNSPLHF.

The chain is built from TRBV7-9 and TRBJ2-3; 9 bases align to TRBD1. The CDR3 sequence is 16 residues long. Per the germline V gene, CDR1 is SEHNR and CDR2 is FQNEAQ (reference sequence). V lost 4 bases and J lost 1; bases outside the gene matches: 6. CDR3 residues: CASSSDRGWGTDTQYF. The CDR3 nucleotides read TGTGCCAGCAGCTCCGACAGGGGGTGGGGCACAGATACGCAGTATTTT. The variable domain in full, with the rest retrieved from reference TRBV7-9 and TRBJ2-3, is DTGVSQNPRHKITKRGQNVTFRCDPISEHNRLYWYRQTLGQGPEFLTYFQNEAQLEKSRLLSDRFSAERPKGSFSTLEIQRTEQGDSAMYLCASSSDRGWGTDTQYFGPGTRLTVL.

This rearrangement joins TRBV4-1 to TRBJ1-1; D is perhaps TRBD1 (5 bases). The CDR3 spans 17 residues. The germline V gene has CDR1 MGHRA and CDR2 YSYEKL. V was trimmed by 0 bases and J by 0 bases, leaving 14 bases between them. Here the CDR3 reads CASSQDPRDSMNTEAFF. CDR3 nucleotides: TGCGCCAGCAGCCAAGATCCCCGGGACTCTATGAACACTGAAGCTTTCTTT.